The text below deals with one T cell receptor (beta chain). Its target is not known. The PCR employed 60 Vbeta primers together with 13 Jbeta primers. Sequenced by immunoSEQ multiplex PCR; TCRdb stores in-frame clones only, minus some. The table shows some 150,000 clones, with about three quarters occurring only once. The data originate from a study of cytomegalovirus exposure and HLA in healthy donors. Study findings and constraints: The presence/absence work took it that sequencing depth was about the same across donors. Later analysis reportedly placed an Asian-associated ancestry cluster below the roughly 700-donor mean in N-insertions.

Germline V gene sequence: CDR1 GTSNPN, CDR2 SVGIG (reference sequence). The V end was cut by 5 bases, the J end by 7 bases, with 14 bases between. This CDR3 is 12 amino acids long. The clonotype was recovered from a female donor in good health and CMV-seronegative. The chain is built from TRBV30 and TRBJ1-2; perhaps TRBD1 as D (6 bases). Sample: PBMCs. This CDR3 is CAWEQGFSGYTF. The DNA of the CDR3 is TGTGCCTGGGAACAGGGTTTCTCTGGCTACACCTTC.